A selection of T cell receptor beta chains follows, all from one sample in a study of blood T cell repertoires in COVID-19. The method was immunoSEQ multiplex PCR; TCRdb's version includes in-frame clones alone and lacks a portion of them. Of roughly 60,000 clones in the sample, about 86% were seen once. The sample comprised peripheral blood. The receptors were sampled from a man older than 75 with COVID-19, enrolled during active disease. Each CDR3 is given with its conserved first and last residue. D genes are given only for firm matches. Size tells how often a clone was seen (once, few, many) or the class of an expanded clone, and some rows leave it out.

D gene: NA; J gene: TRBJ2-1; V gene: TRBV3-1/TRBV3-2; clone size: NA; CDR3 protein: CASSQDGLLYNEQFF; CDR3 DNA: TGTGCCAGCAGCCAAGATGGACTACTCTACAATGAGCAGTTCTTC
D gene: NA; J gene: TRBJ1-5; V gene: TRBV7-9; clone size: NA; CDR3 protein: CASSPQGGSNQPQHF; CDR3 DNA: TGTGCCAGCAGCCCGCAGGGTGGAAGCAATCAGCCCCAGCATTTT
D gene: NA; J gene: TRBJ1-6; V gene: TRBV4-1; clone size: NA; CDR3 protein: CASSQERQAYSPLHF; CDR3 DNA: TGCGCCAGCAGCCAAGAGAGACAGGCATATTCACCCCTCCACTTT
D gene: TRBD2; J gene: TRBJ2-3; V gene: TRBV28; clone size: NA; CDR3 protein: CASRLTSGGTDTQYF; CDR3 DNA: TGTGCCAGCAGGCTTACTAGCGGCGGCACAGATACGCAGTATTTT
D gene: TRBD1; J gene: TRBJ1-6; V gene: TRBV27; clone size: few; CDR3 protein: CASAYNPGQTNSPLHF; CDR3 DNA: TGTGCCAGCGCCTACAACCCGGGACAGACGAATTCACCCCTCCACTTT
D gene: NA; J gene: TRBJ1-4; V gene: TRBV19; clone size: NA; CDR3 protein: CASSIDHVAAEKLFF; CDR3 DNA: TGTGCCAGTAGTATAGACCATGTTGCGGCCGAAAAACTGTTTTTT
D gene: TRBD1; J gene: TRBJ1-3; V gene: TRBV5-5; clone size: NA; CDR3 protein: CASRRDSSGNTIYF; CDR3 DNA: TGTGCCAGCCGCCGGGACAGCTCTGGAAACACCATATATTTT
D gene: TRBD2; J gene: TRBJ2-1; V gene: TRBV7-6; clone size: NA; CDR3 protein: CASSLTTEGGRGQFF; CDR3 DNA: TGTGCCAGCAGCTTAACGACAGAGGGCGGGAGGGGGCAGTTCTTC
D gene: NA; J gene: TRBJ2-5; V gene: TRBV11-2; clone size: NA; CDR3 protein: CASSLAGVGTQYF; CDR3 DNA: TGTGCCAGCAGCTTAGCGGGGGTGGGGACCCAGTACTTC
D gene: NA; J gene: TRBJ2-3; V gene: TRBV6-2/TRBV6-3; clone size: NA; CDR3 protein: CASSYSPGGGSDTQYF; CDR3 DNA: TGTGCCAGCAGTTACTCCCCGGGGGGCGGGTCAGATACGCAGTATTTT
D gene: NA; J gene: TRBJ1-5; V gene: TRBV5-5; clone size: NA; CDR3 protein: CASSLGQPNQPQHF; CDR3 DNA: TGTGCCAGCAGCTTGGGACAGCCCAATCAGCCCCAGCATTTT
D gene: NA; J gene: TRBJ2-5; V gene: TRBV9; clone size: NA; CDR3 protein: CASSVAQSAGQETQYF; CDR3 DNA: TGTGCCAGCAGCGTAGCTCAATCGGCAGGCCAAGAGACCCAGTACTTC
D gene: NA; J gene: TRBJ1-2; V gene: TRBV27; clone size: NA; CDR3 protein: CASSSLTAIYGYTF; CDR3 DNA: TGTGCCAGCAGCTCCTTGACAGCGATCTATGGCTACACCTTC
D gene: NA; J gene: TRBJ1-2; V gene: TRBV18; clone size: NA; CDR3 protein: CASSKPPGGYTF; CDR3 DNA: TGTGCCAGCTCAAAGCCTCCGGGAGGCTACACCTTC
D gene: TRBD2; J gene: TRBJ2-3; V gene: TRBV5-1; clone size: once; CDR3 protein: CASSPGLVPNQDTQYF; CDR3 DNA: TGCGCCAGCAGCCCTGGACTAGTCCCGAACCAAGATACGCAGTATTTT
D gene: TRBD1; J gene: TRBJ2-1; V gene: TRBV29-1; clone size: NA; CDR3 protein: CSVDGFQGVGIF; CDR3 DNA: TGCAGCGTTGATGGGTTCCAGGGGGTCGGGATCTTC
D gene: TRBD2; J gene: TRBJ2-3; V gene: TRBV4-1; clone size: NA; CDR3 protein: CASSRTWAGGGDTQYF; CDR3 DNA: TGCGCCAGCAGCCGCACATGGGCGGGGGGGGGAGATACGCAGTATTTT
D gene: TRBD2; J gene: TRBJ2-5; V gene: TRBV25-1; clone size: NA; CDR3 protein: CASTLAGVETQYF; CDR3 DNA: TGTGCCAGCACACTAGCGGGAGTGGAGACCCAGTACTTC
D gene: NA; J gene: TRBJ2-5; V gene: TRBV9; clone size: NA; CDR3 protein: CASSVTTTTTQETQYF; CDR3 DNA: TGTGCCAGCAGCGTAACCACAACGACTACACAAGAGACCCAGTACTTC
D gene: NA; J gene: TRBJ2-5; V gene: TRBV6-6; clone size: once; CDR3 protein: CASSTSQSRETQYF; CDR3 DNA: TGTGCCAGCAGTACCTCGCAGTCGCGGGAGACCCAGTACTTC
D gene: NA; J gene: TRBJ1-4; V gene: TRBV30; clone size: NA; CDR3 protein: CAWSVEGGYEKLFF; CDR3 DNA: TGTGCCTGGAGTGTCGAGGGGGGGTATGAAAAACTGTTTTTT
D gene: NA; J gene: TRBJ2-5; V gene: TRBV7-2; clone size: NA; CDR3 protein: CASKGTYQGETQYF; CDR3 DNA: TGTGCCAGCAAGGGAACATACCAGGGGGAGACCCAGTACTTC
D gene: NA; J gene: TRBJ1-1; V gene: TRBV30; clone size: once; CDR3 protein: CAWSVQAEAFF; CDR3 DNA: TGTGCCTGGAGTGTACAGGCTGAAGCTTTCTTT
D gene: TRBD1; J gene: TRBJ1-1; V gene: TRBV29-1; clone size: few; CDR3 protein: CSVDRQGKGTEAFF; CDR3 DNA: TGCAGCGTTGACCGACAGGGAAAGGGAACTGAAGCTTTCTTT
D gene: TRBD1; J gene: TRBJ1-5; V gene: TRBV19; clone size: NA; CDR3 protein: CASSIGRQGQPQHF; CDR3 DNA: TGTGCCAGTAGTATAGGTCGACAGGGCCAGCCCCAGCATTTT
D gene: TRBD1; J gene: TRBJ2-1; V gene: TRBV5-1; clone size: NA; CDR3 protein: CASSIQGADEQFF; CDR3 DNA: TGCGCCAGCAGCATTCAGGGGGCGGATGAGCAGTTCTTC
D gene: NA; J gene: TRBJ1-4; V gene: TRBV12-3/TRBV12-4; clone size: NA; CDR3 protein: CASGGQGGEKLFF; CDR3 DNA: TGTGCCAGCGGGGGACAAGGTGGTGAAAAACTGTTTTTT